The 14 T cell receptor beta chains below come from one sample, sequenced in a study of T cell repertoires in cytomegalovirus infection. TCRdb fed the reads into MiXCR, producing one record per CDR3 protein. The sample has around 300,000 distinct CDR3 sequences; over 7.5% are singletons. The sample comprised PBMCs. The receptors were gathered from a human donor in good health (CMV status not recorded). Some clones in this sample may be carry-over from other donors' samples.

This clonotype was seen many times. The rearrangement links TRBV28 to TRBJ1-5; 9 bases agree with TRBD1. Germline assignment: CDR1 MDHEN and CDR2 SYDVKM. J gave up 7 bases and V 4 bases, and 8 bases lay outside the gene matches. There are 15 residues in the CDR3. CDR3 coding DNA: TGTGCCAGCAGTTCATCCGGGACAGGGTGGCAGCCCCAGCATTTT. Translation gives CASSSSGTGWQPQHF.

CDR3 in amino acids: CASSVQGTNTGELFF. The CDR3 DNA follows: TGTGCCAGCAGCGTACAGGGGACGAACACCGGGGAGCTGTTTTTT. The gene calls are TRBV9 and TRBJ2-2; possible D gene TRBD1, 6 bases. V was clipped by 1 base and J by 0 bases, with 7 bases between them. CDR1 is SGDLS and CDR2 is YYNGEE in the germline V gene. The CDR3 runs 15 residues.

The chain has TRBV7-9 and TRBJ2-5, with no clear D. Germline loops: CDR1 SEHNR, CDR2 FQNEAQ (reference sequence). V lost 5 bases and J 1 base, leaving 8 bases between the germline ends. This CDR3 contains 13 residues. The CDR3 bases are TGTGCCAGCAGCCCCGGGTCCCAAGAGACCCAGTACTTC. This codes for CASSPGSQETQYF.

This chain links TRBV5-6 with TRBJ2-7; either TRBD1 or TRBD2 may supply D (5 bases each). V was clipped by 4 bases and J by 4 bases, with 15 bases between them. Germline V gene lookup returns CDR1 SGHDT and CDR2 YYEEEE. There are 14 residues in the CDR3. CDR3 nucleotides: TGTGCCAGCAGCGCCCGGGACGGGGAATACGAGCAGTACTTC. This sequence encodes CASSARDGEYEQYF.

This chain uses TRBV7-2 with TRBJ1-1, with D possibly being TRBD1 (5 bases). Germline CDR1 is SGHTA and CDR2 is FQGNSA. CDR3 length: 14 amino acids. V lost 4 bases to trimming and J lost 1 base, with 10 bases between them. This chain's CDR3 is CASSSRTTNTEAFF. CDR3 DNA: TGTGCCAGCAGCTCTAGGACAACGAACACTGAAGCTTTCTTT.

This clonotype came up a few times. This chain connects TRBV20-1 to TRBJ2-3; D is undetermined. With 6 bases removed from V and 3 bases from J, the gap between germline ends came to 13 bases. Per the germline V gene, CDR1 is DFQATT and CDR2 is SNEGSKA (reference sequence). There are 13 residues in the CDR3. This CDR3 reads CSARLAVTDTQYF. CDR3 nucleotide sequence: TGCAGTGCGAGGCTCGCGGTAACAGATACGCAGTATTTT.

This chain joins TRBV6-6 and TRBJ1-5, with D possibly TRBD1 on 6 matching bases. V dropped 7 bases and J dropped 3 bases, with 28 bases sitting between them. The CDR3 loop spans 19 amino acids. In germline, CDR1 is MNHNY, CDR2 SVGAGI (reference sequence). The CDR3: CASTYIQRTGTLHNQPQHF. CDR3 nucleotides: TGTGCCAGCACATATATACAGAGGACCGGGACATTACACAATCAGCCCCAGCATTTT.

The chain is built from TRBV5-5 and TRBJ2-7; TRBD2 might be the D (5 bases). The CDR3 sequence is 13 residues long. V lost 4 bases and J 4 bases, leaving 12 bases between the germline ends. Germline CDR1 is SGHKS and CDR2 is YYEKEE (reference sequence). CDR3 sequence: CASSPGSWYEQYF. The CDR3 DNA follows: TGTGCCAGCAGCCCGGGGAGTTGGTACGAGCAGTACTTC.

The chain has TRBV9 and TRBJ2-1; TRBD2 agrees at 7 bases. This CDR3 contains 15 residues. The J segment lost 1 base and the V segment lost 7 bases, leaving 8 bases of the junction unmatched. From germline, CDR1 is SGDLS and CDR2 YYNGEE. The CDR3 is CASGKGGSSYNEQFF. CDR3 DNA: TGTGCCAGCGGAAAGGGAGGGAGTTCCTACAATGAGCAGTTCTTC.

In its sample, this clonotype was seen a few times. The rearrangement uses TRBV12-3 or TRBV12-4 and TRBJ2-7, with D perhaps matching TRBD1 or TRBD2 (6 bases each). The CDR3 is 15 amino acids. The ends were cut back, 6 bases at V and 3 bases at J, with 18 bases in the middle. The CDR3, as DNA: TGTGCCAGCAGCCCTATGTGGGGGGCTGGCTACGAGCAGTACTTC. Translation: CASSPMWGAGYEQYF.

This clonotype was observed a few times. This chain connects TRBV20-1 to TRBJ1-5; D might be TRBD1 (6 bases). This CDR3 has 17 amino acids. The germline V and J ends were trimmed by 1 base and 6 bases, with 22 bases remaining between them. Germline assignment: CDR1 DFQATT and CDR2 SNEGSKA (reference sequence). DNA for the CDR3: TGCAGTGCTAGAGCCCCGGGCGGGGGGCGGGGAGGTCAGCCCCAGCATTTT. Its translation: CSARAPGGGRGGQPQHF.

This clonotype was found a few times. The V gene is TRBV6-8, the J gene TRBJ2-1; D is perhaps TRBD2 (6 bases). This CDR3 has 14 residues. The germline gives CDR1 MNHGY, CDR2 SAAAGT. V lost 0 bases and J 8 bases, leaving 11 bases between the germline ends. The CDR3: CASSYSAGNDEQFF. DNA for the CDR3: TGTGCCAGCAGTTACTCGGCGGGGAACGATGAGCAGTTCTTC.

This clonotype occurred a few times. This chain's CDR3 is CSVEISNTYYGYTF. CDR3 sequence (DNA): TGCAGCGTTGAAATTAGTAACACCTACTATGGCTACACCTTC. The chain is built from TRBV29-1 and TRBJ1-2; D is ambiguous. V gave up 2 bases and J gave up 3 bases, with 13 bases separating them. The CDR3 covers 14 residues. Germline V CDR1 and CDR2: SQVTM, ANQGSEA. Full variable domain (outside the CDR3, taken from reference TRBV29-1 and TRBJ1-2): SAVISQKPSRDICQRGTSLTIQCQVDSQVTMMFWYRQQPGQSLTLIATANQGSEATYESGFVIDKFPISRPNLTFSTLTVSNMSPEDSSIYLCSVEISNTYYGYTFGSGTRLTVV.

The genes are TRBV7-6 and TRBJ1-5; unclear D gene. V lost 10 bases and J 7 bases, leaving 17 bases between the germline ends. CDR3 length equals 13 residues. Looked up from germline, CDR1 is SGHVS and CDR2 is FNYEAQ. The CDR3 DNA is TGTGCCACCTCCGAGGCCGCGGGGCAGCCCCAGCATTTT. Translating gives CATSEAAGQPQHF.